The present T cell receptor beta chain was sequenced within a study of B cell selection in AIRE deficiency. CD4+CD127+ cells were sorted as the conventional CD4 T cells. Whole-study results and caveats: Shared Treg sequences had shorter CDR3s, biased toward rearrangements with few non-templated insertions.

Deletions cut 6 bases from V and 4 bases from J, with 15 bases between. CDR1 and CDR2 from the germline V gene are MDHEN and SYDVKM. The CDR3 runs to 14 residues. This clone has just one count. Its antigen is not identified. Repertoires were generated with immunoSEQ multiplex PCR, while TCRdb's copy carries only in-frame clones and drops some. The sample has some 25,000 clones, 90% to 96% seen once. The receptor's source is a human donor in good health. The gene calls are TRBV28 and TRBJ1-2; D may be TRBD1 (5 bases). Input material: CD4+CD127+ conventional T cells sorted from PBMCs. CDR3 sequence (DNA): TGTGCCAGCAGCACCCCGGGGCCGCCCTATGGCTACACCTTC. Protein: CASSTPGPPYGYTF.